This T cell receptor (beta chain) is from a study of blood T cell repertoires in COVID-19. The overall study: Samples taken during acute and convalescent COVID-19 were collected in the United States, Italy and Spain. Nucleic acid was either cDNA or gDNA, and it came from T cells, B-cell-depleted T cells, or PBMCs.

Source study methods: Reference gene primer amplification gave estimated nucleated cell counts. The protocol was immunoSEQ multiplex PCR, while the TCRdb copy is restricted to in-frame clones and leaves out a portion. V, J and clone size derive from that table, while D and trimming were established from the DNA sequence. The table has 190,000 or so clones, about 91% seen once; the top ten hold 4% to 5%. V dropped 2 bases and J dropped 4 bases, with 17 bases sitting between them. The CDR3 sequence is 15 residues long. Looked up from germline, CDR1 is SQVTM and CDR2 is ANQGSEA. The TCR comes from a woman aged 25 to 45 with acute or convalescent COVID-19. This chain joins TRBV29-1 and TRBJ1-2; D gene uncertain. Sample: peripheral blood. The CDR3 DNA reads TGCAGCGTTGAAATACCTGGCCCCTTCCCCTATGGCTACACCTTC. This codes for CSVEIPGPFPYGYTF.